One sample yielded the 32 T cell receptor beta chains listed below, sequenced in a study of T cells expressing NK-cell markers. TCRdb processed the 5' RACE reads again and assigns one entry to each CDR3 protein, with no DNA. Its table lists some 190,000 distinct CDR3 sequences. Sequenced: blood T cells: a sorted CD56 or NKG2C T cell subset, CD4+ or CD8+ T cells, or bulk PBMC T cells (not recorded which). The source is a man between 18 and 69 years old in good health.

This rearrangement joins TRBV2 to TRBJ2-1; as DNA is missing, the TRBD2 call by TCRdb cannot be tested. This CDR3 has 12 amino acids. The germline CDR1 and CDR2 sequences are SNHLY and FYNNEI. CDR3 sequence: CASTFSGNEQFF.

CDR3 sequence: CSVELDGGPYDTQYF. The chain is built from TRBV29-1 and TRBJ2-3; TCRdb reports TRBD1, a call that lacks DNA to check it against. CDR3 length: 15 amino acids. Germline assignment: CDR1 SQVTM and CDR2 ANQGSEA.

This chain joins TRBV6-1 and TRBJ2-1; TCRdb designates TRBD1, a call that cannot be tested without DNA. This CDR3 contains 16 residues. Germline CDR1 and CDR2: MNHNS and SASEGT. The CDR3 sequence: CASRGGISKLDNEQFF.

The chain couples TRBV5-1 to TRBJ2-1; TCRdb indicates TRBD1, and absent DNA this call remains unverified. The CDR3 length is 17 residues. Germline V gene data show CDR1 as SGHRS and CDR2 as YFSETQ. This chain's CDR3 is CASSLLSRKDNYNEQFF.

V is TRBV6-2 or TRBV6-3 and J is TRBJ2-1. CDR1 and CDR2 from the germline V gene are MNHEY and SVGEGT. The CDR3 runs to 14 residues. The CDR3 loop is CASSTSEAASEQFF.

The chain is built from TRBV2 and TRBJ1-2; as DNA is missing, the TRBD1 call by TCRdb cannot be tested. CDR1 and CDR2 (germline): SNHLY, FYNNEI. The CDR3 runs to 13 residues. This CDR3 reads CASGSGSSYGYTF.

This sequence joins TRBV20-1 and TRBJ2-7. This CDR3 is 13 amino acids long. CDR1 and CDR2 from the germline V gene are DFQATT and SNEGSKA (reference sequence). Here the CDR3 reads CSASSILSGEQYF.

The chain carries TRBV28 and TRBJ1-1; TCRdb designates TRBD1, a call that cannot be tested without DNA. The germline CDR1 and CDR2 sequences are MDHEN and SYDVKM. The CDR3 consists of 13 residues. The CDR3 sequence: CASSFGTPMQAFF.

The chain is built from TRBV24-1 and TRBJ2-2. Per the germline V gene, CDR1 is KGHDR and CDR2 is SFDVKD. The CDR3 consists of 13 residues. CDR3 protein: CATKDSDTGELFF.

This chain connects TRBV5-1 to TRBJ2-2; no DNA is available, so the TRBD2 call from TCRdb remains unchecked. Germline CDR1 reads SGHRS; CDR2 reads YFSETQ. The CDR3 consists of 18 residues. The CDR3 loop reads CASSSRPPSGGNTGELFF.

The rearrangement joins TRBV7-9 to TRBJ2-3; lacking DNA, the TRBD2 call made by TCRdb goes unchecked. Germline loops: CDR1 SEHNR, CDR2 FQNEAQ (reference sequence). The CDR3 has 14 residues. The chain's CDR3 is CASEGGGRTDTQYF.

The chain couples TRBV9 to TRBJ2-2; TCRdb lists TRBD1, though no DNA is available to test this call. Germline V gives CDR1 SGDLS, CDR2 YYNGEE. The CDR3 extends over 15 amino acids. The CDR3 loop reads CASSRVQGAYGELFF. Complete variable domain (other parts from reference TRBV9 and TRBJ2-2): DSGVTQTPKHLITATGQRVTLRCSPRSGDLSVYWYQQSLDQGLQFLIQYYNGEERAKGNILERFSAQQFPDLHSELNLSSLELGDSALYFCASSRVQGAYGELFFGEGSRLTVL.

The chain couples TRBV29-1 to TRBJ2-5; TCRdb proposes TRBD1, but this gene call is untestable without DNA. This CDR3 region has 15 residues. Germline CDR1 and CDR2: SQVTM and ANQGSEA. This CDR3 is CSVEDGTGVVETQYF.

This chain uses TRBV7-9 with TRBJ1-3; TCRdb proposes TRBD1, but this gene call is untestable without DNA. Germline V lookup: CDR1 SEHNR, CDR2 FQNEAQ (reference sequence). CDR3 size: 17 residues. CDR3 residues: CASSHLRDTRSGNTIYF.

The rearrangement uses TRBV5-6 and TRBJ2-1. CDR1 and CDR2 (germline): SGHDT, YYEEEE. CDR3 length: 15 amino acids. The CDR3 is CASSLEWFEYNEQFF.

The V call is TRBV9, the J call TRBJ2-5; there is no DNA to check the TCRdb D call of TRBD1. This CDR3 comprises 16 residues. The germline CDR1 and CDR2 sequences are SGDLS and YYNGEE. The CDR3 here is CASSVIGTGIMETQYF.

The V and J genes are TRBV2 and TRBJ2-5; no DNA is available, so the TRBD2 call from TCRdb remains unchecked. This CDR3 region has 15 residues. Germline V gene sequence: CDR1 SNHLY, CDR2 FYNNEI. This CDR3 reads CASSVGRDPQETQYF.

The CDR3 loop is CASSLMTGGKRYEQYF. This chain links TRBV5-6 with TRBJ2-7; absent DNA, TCRdb's TRBD1 call cannot be checked. Per germline, CDR1 SGHDT and CDR2 YYEEEE. The CDR3 spans 16 residues.

The chain links TRBV6-5 to TRBJ2-1; the D gene TCRdb calls, TRBD1, cannot be checked with no DNA. The CDR3 sequence is 19 residues long. The germline gives CDR1 MNHEY, CDR2 SVGAGI. The CDR3 sequence is CASSYSLGGGLGSYNEQFF.

The chain uses TRBV9 and TRBJ1-1. The germline CDR1 and CDR2 sequences are SGDLS and YYNGEE. The CDR3 is made up of 13 amino acids. CDR3 in amino acids: CASSPSDLSVAFF.

The chain uses TRBV6-2 or TRBV6-3 and TRBJ2-1; TCRdb's D call, TRBD1, is unchecked because there is no DNA. The germline CDR1 and CDR2 sequences are MNHEY and SVGEGT. The CDR3 contains 16 residues. The CDR3 sequence: CASSYPLRAPNNEQFF.

The chain employs TRBV14 and TRBJ2-1; TCRdb lists TRBD2, though no DNA is available to test this call. Germline V lookup: CDR1 SGHDN, CDR2 FVKESK. The CDR3 covers 15 residues. Here the CDR3 reads CASSQVSGGDNEQFF.

The chain combines TRBV19 with TRBJ2-4; TCRdb selects TRBD2, and the lack of DNA leaves this call unchecked. The CDR3 is 13 residues long. CDR1 LNHDA and CDR2 SQIVND come from the germline V gene (reference sequence). The CDR3 is CASETSLENIQYF.

The chain joins TRBV9 to TRBJ2-7; TCRdb calls TRBD1, which cannot be checked without DNA. The CDR3 spans 14 residues. Germline V gene sequence: CDR1 SGDLS, CDR2 YYNGEE. The CDR3 is CASNPGTGSYEQYF.

This chain uses TRBV28 with TRBJ1-5. The CDR3 consists of 14 residues. Germline loops: CDR1 MDHEN, CDR2 SYDVKM. CDR3 in amino acids: CASSYPSPNQPQHF.

The gene calls are TRBV13 and TRBJ2-7; TCRdb selects TRBD1, and the lack of DNA leaves this call unchecked. This CDR3 has 15 residues. CDR1 is PRHDT and CDR2 is FYEKMQ in the germline V gene (reference sequence). The CDR3 here is CASSLEKTGGYEQYF.

The CDR3 loop is CASRKLSGGLPYEQYF. The chain is built from TRBV28 and TRBJ2-7; the D call from TCRdb, TRBD2, cannot be confirmed without DNA. This CDR3 is 16 amino acids long. Germline V lookup: CDR1 MDHEN, CDR2 SYDVKM.

The J gene is TRBJ2-7, the V gene TRBV19; as DNA is missing, the TRBD1 call by TCRdb cannot be tested. Germline-derived CDR1 and CDR2 are LNHDA and SQIVND (reference sequence). The CDR3 is 14 amino acids. The CDR3 protein is CASGITGGGSEQYF.

The chain has TRBV4-2 and TRBJ2-7; TCRdb indicates TRBD1, and absent DNA this call remains unverified. The CDR3 is 15 residues long. Germline values: CDR1 LGHNA, CDR2 YNFKEQ. This CDR3 reads CASSQGQGESYEQYF.

The genes are TRBV2 and TRBJ2-7; TCRdb outputs TRBD1, but without DNA this stays unchecked. This CDR3 spans 18 amino acids. CDR1 is SNHLY, CDR2 FYNNEI, per germline. CDR3 sequence reads: CASSEEGGDRGFSYEQYF.

The chain has TRBV12-3 or TRBV12-4 and TRBJ2-3; TCRdb gives TRBD2 as the D gene, but with no DNA this cannot be confirmed. The length of the CDR3 is 14 residues. The CDR3 spells CASSGGPPADTQYF.

The chain joins TRBV11-1 to TRBJ1-3; TCRdb reports TRBD1, a call that lacks DNA to check it against. The CDR3 length is 18 residues. CDR1 and CDR2 from the germline V gene are SGHAT and FQDESV (reference sequence). The CDR3 reads CASSPVEGGRDGGNTIYF.